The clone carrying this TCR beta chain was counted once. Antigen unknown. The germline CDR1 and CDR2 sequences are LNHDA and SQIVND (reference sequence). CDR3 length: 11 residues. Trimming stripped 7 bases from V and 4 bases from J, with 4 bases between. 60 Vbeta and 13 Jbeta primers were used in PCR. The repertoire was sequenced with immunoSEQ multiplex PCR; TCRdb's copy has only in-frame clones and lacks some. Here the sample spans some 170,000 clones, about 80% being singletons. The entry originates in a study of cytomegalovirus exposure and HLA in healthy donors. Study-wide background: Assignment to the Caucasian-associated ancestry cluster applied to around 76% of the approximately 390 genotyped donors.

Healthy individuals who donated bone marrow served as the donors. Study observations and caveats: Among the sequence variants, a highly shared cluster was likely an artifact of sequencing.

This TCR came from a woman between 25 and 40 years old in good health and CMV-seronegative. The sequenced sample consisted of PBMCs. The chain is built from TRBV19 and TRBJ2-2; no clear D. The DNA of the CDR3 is TGTGCCAGTACCCTCACCGGGGAGCTGTTTTTT. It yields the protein CASTLTGELFF.